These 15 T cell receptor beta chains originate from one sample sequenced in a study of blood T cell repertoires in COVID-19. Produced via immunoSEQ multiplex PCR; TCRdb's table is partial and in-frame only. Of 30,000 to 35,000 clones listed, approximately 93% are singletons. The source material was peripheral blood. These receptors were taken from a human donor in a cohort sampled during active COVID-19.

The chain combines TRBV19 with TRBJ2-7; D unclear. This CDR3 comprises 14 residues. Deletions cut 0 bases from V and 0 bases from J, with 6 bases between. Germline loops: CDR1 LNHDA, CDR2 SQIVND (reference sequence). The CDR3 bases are TGTGCCAGTAGTATAGACAGGCGCTCCTACGAGCAGTACTTC. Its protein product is CASSIDRRSYEQYF.

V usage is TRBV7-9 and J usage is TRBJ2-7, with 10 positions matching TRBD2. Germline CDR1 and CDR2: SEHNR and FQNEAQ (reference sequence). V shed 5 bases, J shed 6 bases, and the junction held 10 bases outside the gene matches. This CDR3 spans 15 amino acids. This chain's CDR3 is CASSPSGGGHGEQYF. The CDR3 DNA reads TGTGCCAGCAGCCCGAGCGGGGGGGGCCATGGCGAGCAGTACTTC.

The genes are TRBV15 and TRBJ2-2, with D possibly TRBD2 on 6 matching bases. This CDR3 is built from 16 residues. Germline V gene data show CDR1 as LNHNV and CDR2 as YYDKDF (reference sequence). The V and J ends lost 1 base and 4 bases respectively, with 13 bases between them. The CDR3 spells CATSRGRGRSTGELFF. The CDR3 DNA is TGTGCCACCAGCAGAGGGAGGGGTCGGAGCACCGGGGAGCTGTTTTTT.

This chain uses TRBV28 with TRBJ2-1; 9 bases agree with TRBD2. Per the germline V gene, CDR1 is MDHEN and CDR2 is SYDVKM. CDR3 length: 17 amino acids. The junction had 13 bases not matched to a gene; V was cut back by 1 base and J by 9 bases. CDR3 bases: TGTGCCAGCAGTTTATTGCGGGGAGCGGGGGGTTATGTTGAGCAGTTCTTC. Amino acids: CASSLLRGAGGYVEQFF.

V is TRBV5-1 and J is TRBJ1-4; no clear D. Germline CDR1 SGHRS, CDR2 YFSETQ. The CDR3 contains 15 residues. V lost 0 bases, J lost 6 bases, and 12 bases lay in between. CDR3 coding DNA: TGCGCCAGCAGCTTGGAAACCGGGCGGGATGAAAAACTGTTTTTT. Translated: CASSLETGRDEKLFF.

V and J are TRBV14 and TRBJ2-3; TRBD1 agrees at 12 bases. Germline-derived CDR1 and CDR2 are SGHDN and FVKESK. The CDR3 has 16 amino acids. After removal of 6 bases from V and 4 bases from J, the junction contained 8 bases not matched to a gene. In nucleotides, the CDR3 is TGTGCCAGCAGTCGGGACAGGGGGCCGGGTGCAGATACGCAGTATTTT. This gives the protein CASSRDRGPGADTQYF.

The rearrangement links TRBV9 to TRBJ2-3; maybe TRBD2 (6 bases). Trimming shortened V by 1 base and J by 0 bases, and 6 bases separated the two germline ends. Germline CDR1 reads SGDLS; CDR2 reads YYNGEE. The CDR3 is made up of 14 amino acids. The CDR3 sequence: CASSVRGSTDTQYF. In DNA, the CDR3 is TGTGCCAGCAGCGTACGGGGGAGCACAGATACGCAGTATTTT.

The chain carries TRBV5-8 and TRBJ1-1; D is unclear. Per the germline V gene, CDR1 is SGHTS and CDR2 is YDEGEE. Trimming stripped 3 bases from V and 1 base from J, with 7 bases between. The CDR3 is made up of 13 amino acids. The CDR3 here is CASSSIRNTEAFF. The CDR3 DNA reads TGTGCCAGCAGCTCCATCAGGAACACTGAAGCTTTCTTT.

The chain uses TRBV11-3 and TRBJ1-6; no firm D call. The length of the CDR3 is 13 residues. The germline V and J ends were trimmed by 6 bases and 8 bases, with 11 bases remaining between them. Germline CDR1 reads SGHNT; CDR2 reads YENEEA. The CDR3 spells CASSLDGDSPLHF. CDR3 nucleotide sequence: TGTGCCAGCAGTTTGGACGGGGATTCACCCCTCCACTTT.

CDR3 DNA sequence: TGCGCCACCTCAGACGGACAAGCCAAAAACATTCAGTACTTC. It translates to CATSDGQAKNIQYF. The chain carries TRBV5-1 and TRBJ2-4, with D maybe TRBD1 (5 bases). Germline V gene sequence: CDR1 SGHRS, CDR2 YFSETQ. The germline V and J ends were trimmed by 9 bases and 0 bases, with 13 bases remaining between them. The CDR3 runs 14 residues. Filled out from reference TRBV5-1 and TRBJ2-4, the complete variable domain reads KAGVTQTPRYLIKTRGQQVTLSCSPISGHRSVSWYQQTPGQGLQFLFEYFSETQRNKGNFPGRFSGRQFSNSRSEMNVSTLELGDSALYLCATSDGQAKNIQYFGAGTRLSVL.

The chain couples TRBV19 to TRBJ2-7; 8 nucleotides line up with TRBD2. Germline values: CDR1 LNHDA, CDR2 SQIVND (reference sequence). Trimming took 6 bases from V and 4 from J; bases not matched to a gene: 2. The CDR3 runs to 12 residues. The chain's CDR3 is CASSTGGYEQYF. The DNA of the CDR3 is TGTGCCAGTAGCACGGGGGGGTACGAGCAGTACTTC.

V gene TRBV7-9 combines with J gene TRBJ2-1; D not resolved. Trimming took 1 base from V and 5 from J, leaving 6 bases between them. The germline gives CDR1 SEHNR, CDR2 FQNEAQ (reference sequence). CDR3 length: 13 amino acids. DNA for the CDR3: TGTGCCAGCAGCTTAGGAGTACACAATGAGCAGTTCTTC. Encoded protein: CASSLGVHNEQFF.

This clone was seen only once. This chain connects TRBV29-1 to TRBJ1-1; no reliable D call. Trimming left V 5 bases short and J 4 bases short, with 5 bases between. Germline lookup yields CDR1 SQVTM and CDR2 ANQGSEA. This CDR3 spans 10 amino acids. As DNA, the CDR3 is TGCAGCGTTACTATCACTGAAGCTTTCTTT. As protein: CSVTITEAFF.

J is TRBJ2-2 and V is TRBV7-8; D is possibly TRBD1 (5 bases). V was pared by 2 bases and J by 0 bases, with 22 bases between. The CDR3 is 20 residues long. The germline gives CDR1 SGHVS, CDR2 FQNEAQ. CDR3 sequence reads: CASSLPSSGGLGANTGELFF. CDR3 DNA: TGTGCCAGCAGCTTACCGAGCAGTGGTGGATTAGGGGCGAACACCGGGGAGCTGTTTTTT.

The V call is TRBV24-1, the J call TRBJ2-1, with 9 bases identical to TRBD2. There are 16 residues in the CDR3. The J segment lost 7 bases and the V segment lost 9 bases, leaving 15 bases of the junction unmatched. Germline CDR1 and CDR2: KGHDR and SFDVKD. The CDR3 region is CATQSSGREGRNEQFF. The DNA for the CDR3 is TGTGCCACCCAGTCATCCGGGCGGGAGGGTAGGAATGAGCAGTTCTTC.